The source of this T cell receptor beta chain is a study of T cell responses to AZD1222 COVID-19 vaccine. Findings of the study overall: Seropositivity was recorded at baseline in only five to seven AZD1222 recipients. Regions left unmutated in variants are reportedly the target of nearly half of spike-specific TCRs.

Method: immunoSEQ multiplex PCR; TCRdb's copy keeps in-frame clones and lacks some. The sample carries about 160,000 clones, around 95% recorded once. This clone was counted once. Its antigen is not identified. The TCR originated in an adult in good health. Here the sequenced sample was peripheral blood, taken on day 0 of AZD1222 vaccination.

The chain's CDR3 is CASGGDASEKLFF. CDR3 coding DNA: TGTGCCAGCGGGGGGGACGCTAGTGAAAAACTGTTTTTT. V and J are TRBV9 and TRBJ1-4; a possible D gene is TRBD1 (5 bases). Trimming stripped 7 bases from V and 7 bases from J, with 14 bases between. The CDR3 has 13 amino acids. From germline, CDR1 is SGDLS and CDR2 YYNGEE.